One TCR beta chain is described in this entry. Its cognate antigen is unknown. The data derive from a study of Ad26.COV2.S vaccination and SARS-CoV-2 variants. Study details: Trial arm assignment for the donor was COV1001 Ad26.COV2.S.

Documented treatment: approximately 18 received Ad26.COV2.S at low or high dose, single or two shots; roughly five received placebo; per-sample allocation not given. Day 63 after the first injection of vaccine or placebo was the sampling time. Trimming removed 3 bases from V and 8 bases from J, with 10 bases in between. Germline CDR1 is MNHEY and CDR2 is SMNVEV (reference sequence). CDR3 length: 12 amino acids. Study findings and constraints: Vaccinated and placebo-treated recipients had similar non-spike TCR breadth.

Measured with immunoSEQ multiplex PCR; TCRdb has only the in-frame clones, and not every one. The sample shows under 250,000 clones, around nine tenths of them seen only once. The receptor was isolated from a person aged 18-65 years who received the Ad26.COV2.S COVID-19 vaccine or a placebo. The V gene is TRBV27, the J gene TRBJ1-2, with D possibly being TRBD1 (6 bases). The source material was peripheral blood, sampled in a trial of Ad26.COV2.S vaccine versus placebo. As DNA, the CDR3 is TGTGCCAGCAGTTTGGGAGGGGGAGGCTACACCTTC. Its translation: CASSLGGGGYTF.